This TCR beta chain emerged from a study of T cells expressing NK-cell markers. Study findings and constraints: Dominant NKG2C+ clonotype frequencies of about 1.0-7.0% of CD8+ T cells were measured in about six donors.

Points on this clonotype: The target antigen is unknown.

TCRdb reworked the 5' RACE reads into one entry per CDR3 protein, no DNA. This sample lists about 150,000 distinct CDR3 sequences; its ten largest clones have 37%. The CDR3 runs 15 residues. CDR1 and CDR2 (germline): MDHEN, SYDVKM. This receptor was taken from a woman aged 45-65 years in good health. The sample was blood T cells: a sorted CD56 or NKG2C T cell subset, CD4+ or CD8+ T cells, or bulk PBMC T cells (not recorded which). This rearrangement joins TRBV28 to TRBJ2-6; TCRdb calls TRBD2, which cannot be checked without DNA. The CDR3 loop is CASSDPGIGANVLTF.